Listed below are T cell receptor beta chains from one sample, sequenced in a study of beta chain features in type 1 diabetes. Clones were sequenced by immunoSEQ multiplex PCR, and TCRdb holds only the in-frame ones, with some missing. Of 130,000 to 150,000 clones listed, around a tenth are singletons. Input material: central memory CD4+ T cells from blood. The source is a man in his late teens or twenties in good health. The CDR3 runs from the conserved cysteine through the conserved F or W. A D gene is named only where the DNA matches it firmly. The listing skips clone size in some rows; elsewhere it reads once, few, many or a size class.

V,size,D,J,CDR3,DNA
TRBV29-1,many,-,TRBJ2-3,CSVVRGGRPDTQYF,TGCAGCGTTGTTCGCGGGGGCCGGCCCGATACGCAGTATTTT
TRBV7-2,-,-,TRBJ2-3,CASSLDGAGFTDTQYF,TGTGCCAGCAGCTTAGATGGGGCAGGATTCACAGATACGCAGTATTTT
TRBV9,few,-,TRBJ2-5,CASSGSSNSAETQYF,TGTGCCAGCAGCGGATCTTCTAATTCCGCCGAGACCCAGTACTTC
TRBV7-3,-,TRBD2,TRBJ2-3,CASSLGVRGGPDTQYF,TGTGCCAGCAGCTTAGGCGTGCGGGGGGGCCCCGATACGCAGTATTTT
TRBV30,-,TRBD2,TRBJ2-5,CAWSSGGVWETQYF,TGTGCCTGGTCTAGCGGGGGGGTGTGGGAGACCCAGTACTTC
TRBV28,-,TRBD1,TRBJ1-2,CASSYGQGARGYTF,TGTGCCAGCAGCTATGGACAGGGGGCGCGGGGCTACACCTTC
TRBV18,few,TRBD2,TRBJ2-3,CASSPPAGGFTDTQYF,TGTGCCAGCTCACCACCAGCGGGGGGTTTCACAGATACGCAGTATTTT
TRBV9,few,TRBD1,TRBJ1-2,CASSAWGTGGGNYGYTF,TGTGCCAGCAGCGCCTGGGGGACAGGGGGAGGAAACTATGGCTACACCTTC
TRBV7-3,-,-,TRBJ2-5,CASSLNGGEETQYF,TGTGCCAGCAGCTTAAACGGCGGGGAGGAGACCCAGTACTTC
TRBV7-9,few,-,TRBJ2-3,CASSSGTTDTQYF,TGTGCCAGCAGCTCAGGGACAACAGATACGCAGTATTTT
TRBV4-2,few,TRBD2,TRBJ2-5,CASSFAGGAETQYF,TGTGCCAGCAGCTTTGCGGGGGGCGCGGAGACCCAGTACTTC
TRBV9,many,TRBD2,TRBJ2-3,CASSVATGTSADTQYF,TGTGCCAGCAGCGTAGCTACAGGGACTAGTGCAGATACGCAGTATTTT
TRBV7-2,few,-,TRBJ1-6,CASSLGRDSPLHF,TGTGCCAGCAGCTTAGGCAGGGATTCACCCCTCCACTTT
TRBV7-2,-,TRBD1,TRBJ1-5,CASSARTGSSNQPQHF,TGTGCCAGCAGCGCTCGGACAGGGAGTAGCAATCAGCCCCAGCATTTT
TRBV6-6,-,TRBD2,TRBJ2-2,CASSQRGLNTGELFF,TGTGCCAGCAGTCAGCGGGGGCTGAACACCGGGGAGCTGTTTTTT
TRBV30,many,-,TRBJ1-1,CAWSEGVRTEAFF,TGTGCCTGGAGTGAAGGGGTAAGGACTGAAGCTTTCTTT
TRBV7-2,few,TRBD2,TRBJ2-7,CASSLAGGSSYEQYF,TGTGCCAGCAGCCTGGCGGGGGGGAGCTCCTACGAGCAGTACTTC
TRBV19,-,-,TRBJ1-5,CASTPGLRQPQHF,TGTGCCAGTACCCCAGGACTTCGGCAGCCCCAGCATTTT
TRBV28,-,-,TRBJ1-2,CASSSPVGYTF,TGTGCCAGCAGTTCTCCAGTAGGCTACACCTTC
TRBV7-2,few,-,TRBJ2-5,CASSLNGGQETQYF,TGTGCCAGCAGCTTAAACGGGGGACAAGAGACCCAGTACTTC
TRBV10-2,few,TRBD2,TRBJ2-1,CASGEGYNEQFF,TGCGCCAGCGGGGAGGGCTACAATGAGCAGTTCTTC
TRBV27,-,TRBD1,TRBJ2-3,CASRGTGADTQYF,TGTGCCAGCAGGGGGACAGGGGCGGATACGCAGTATTTT
TRBV4-1,-,TRBD2,TRBJ2-5,CASSPTSSGRETQYF,TGCGCCAGCAGCCCCACCTCTAGCGGCCGGGAGACCCAGTACTTC
TRBV2,-,TRBD1,TRBJ2-7,CASIRDRSSYEQYF,TGTGCCAGCATCCGGGACAGGTCTTCCTACGAGCAGTACTTC
TRBV7-2,few,-,TRBJ2-6,CASSVGGGPGANVLTF,TGTGCCAGCAGTGTTGGGGGGGGGCCTGGGGCCAACGTCCTGACTTTC
TRBV18,few,TRBD1,TRBJ1-6,CASSQSSDRGNSPLHF,TGTGCCAGCTCACAGAGCAGCGACAGGGGTAATTCACCCCTCCACTTT
TRBV28,-,-,TRBJ1-6,CASSELRDSPLHF,TGTGCCAGCAGTGAACTCAGGGATTCACCCCTCCACTTT
TRBV5-6,-,-,TRBJ2-1,CASSHSLSSAYSYNEQFF,TGTGCCAGCAGCCACTCCCTTTCCAGCGCCTACTCCTACAATGAGCAGTTCTTC
TRBV7-2,-,TRBD1,TRBJ1-5,CASSQRTGTNQPQHF,TGTGCCAGCAGCCAACGGACAGGTACTAATCAGCCCCAGCATTTT
TRBV30,-,TRBD1,TRBJ1-3,CAWSVLGTDGNTIYF,TGTGCCTGGAGTGTACTCGGGACAGATGGAAACACCATATATTTT
TRBV18,few,-,TRBJ1-6,CASSPVNSPLHF,TGTGCCAGCTCACCAGTAAATTCACCCCTCCACTTT
TRBV19,-,-,TRBJ2-5,CARARNGETQYF,TGTGCCAGAGCCCGCAACGGGGAGACCCAGTACTTC
TRBV5-1,few,-,TRBJ2-5,CASSLTGGSPETQYF,TGCGCCAGCAGCTTGACGGGGGGCTCCCCAGAGACCCAGTACTTC
TRBV7-3,few,TRBD2,TRBJ2-1,CASSLTPTSGGHYNEQFF,TGTGCCAGCAGCTTAACCCCGACTAGCGGGGGCCACTACAATGAGCAGTTCTTC
TRBV7-2,-,-,TRBJ2-1,CASSSMGQGLDEQFF,TGTGCCAGCAGCTCCATGGGGCAGGGTTTGGATGAGCAGTTCTTC
TRBV7-9,-,-,TRBJ2-3,CASSSGQLSTDTQYF,TGTGCCAGCAGCTCCGGACAGTTGAGCACAGATACGCAGTATTTT
TRBV7-2,few,TRBD2,TRBJ2-7,CASSSLAGGPYEQYF,TGTGCCAGCAGCTCCCTAGCGGGGGGCCCCTACGAGCAGTACTTC
TRBV2,few,TRBD1,TRBJ2-5,CASNLDRLEETQYF,TGTGCCAGCAATTTGGACAGGCTGGAAGAGACCCAGTACTTC
TRBV7-2,-,TRBD1,TRBJ2-2,CASSPRDRNTGELFF,TGTGCCAGCAGCCCCCGGGACAGGAACACCGGGGAGCTGTTTTTT
TRBV9,few,TRBD1,TRBJ1-2,CASSYGTGGSNYGYTF,TGTGCCAGCAGCTACGGGACAGGTGGTAGTAACTATGGCTACACCTTC
TRBV2,-,-,TRBJ2-7,CASTPPGYEQYF,TGTGCCAGCACGCCCCCCGGCTACGAGCAGTACTTC
TRBV5-1,-,-,TRBJ2-5,CASSLAGYETQYF,TGCGCCAGCAGCTTGGCAGGGTATGAGACCCAGTACTTC
TRBV6-5,-,-,TRBJ2-4,CASSLDSAKNIQYF,TGTGCCAGCAGCCTAGACTCAGCCAAAAACATTCAGTACTTC
TRBV7-2,-,TRBD2,TRBJ2-5,CASSRRGGRVQETQYF,TGTGCCAGCAGCCGACGGGGAGGGAGGGTCCAAGAGACCCAGTACTTC
TRBV5-8,-,-,TRBJ1-2,CASSREAGRGYTF,TGTGCCAGCAGCCGAGAGGCGGGCCGGGGCTACACCTTC
TRBV12-5,-,-,TRBJ1-5,CASAREGNQPQHF,TGTGCTAGTGCCAGGGAGGGCAATCAGCCCCAGCATTTT
TRBV21-1,few,-,TRBJ2-7,CASSKAGGEQYF,TGTGCCAGCAGCAAAGCAGGGGGCGAGCAGTACTTC
TRBV5-1,-,TRBD1,TRBJ2-1,CASSSGQAYNEQFF,TGCGCCAGCAGCTCAGGACAGGCCTACAATGAGCAGTTCTTC
TRBV28,few,-,TRBJ1-2,CASSLIDYGYTF,TGTGCCAGCAGTTTAATCGACTATGGCTACACCTTC
TRBV7-2,many,TRBD1,TRBJ2-2,CASSAAGGYGELFF,TGTGCCAGCAGCGCGGCAGGGGGCTACGGGGAGCTGTTTTTT